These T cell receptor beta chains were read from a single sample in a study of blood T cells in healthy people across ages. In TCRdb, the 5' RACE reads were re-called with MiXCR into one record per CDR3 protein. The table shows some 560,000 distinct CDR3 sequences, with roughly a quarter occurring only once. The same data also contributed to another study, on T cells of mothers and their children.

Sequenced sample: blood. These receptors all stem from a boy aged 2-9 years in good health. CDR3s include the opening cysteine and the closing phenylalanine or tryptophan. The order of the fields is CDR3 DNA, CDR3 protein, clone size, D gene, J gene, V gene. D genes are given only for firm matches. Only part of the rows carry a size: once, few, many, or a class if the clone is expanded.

DNA: TGTGCCAGCAGCCGGGACAGCAACACAGATACGCAGTATTTT
CDR3: CASSRDSNTDTQYF
size: few
D: TRBD1
J: TRBJ2-3
V: TRBV11-3

DNA: TGCGCCAGCAGCCCTCCCGACAGGGAAGGAACCGGGGAGCTGTTTTTT
CDR3: CASSPPDREGTGELFF
size: few
D: TRBD1
J: TRBJ2-2
V: TRBV5-1

DNA: TGCAGCGTTGAGGAACAACTACTTAATGAGCAGTTCTTC
CDR3: CSVEEQLLNEQFF
size: many
D: -
J: TRBJ2-1
V: TRBV29-1

DNA: TGTGCCAGCAGTACTAGCGGGGGATCGAGGGAGCAGTACTTC
CDR3: CASSTSGGSREQYF
size: -
D: TRBD2
J: TRBJ2-5
V: TRBV12-3/TRBV12-4

DNA: TGTGCCAGCAGCCTGGGGCCGGGACAGCTGAACACCGGGGAGCTGTTTTTT
CDR3: CASSLGPGQLNTGELFF
size: -
D: TRBD1
J: TRBJ2-2
V: TRBV28

DNA: TGCGCCAGCAGCCGTCCAGGGGGGACAGATACGCAGTATTTT
CDR3: CASSRPGGTDTQYF
size: few
D: -
J: TRBJ2-3
V: TRBV4-1

DNA: TGCAGTGCTAGAGGATCCAGGGAAAATGTTGAAGCTTTCTTT
CDR3: CSARGSRENVEAFF
size: -
D: -
J: TRBJ1-1
V: TRBV20-1

DNA: TGTGCCAGCAGCTTAGGGCCAGTCTATGAGCAGTACTTC
CDR3: CASSLGPVYEQYF
size: -
D: -
J: TRBJ2-5
V: TRBV11-1

DNA: TGCAGTGCGGGACAGATCCTGAATAGCAATCAGCCCCAGCATTTT
CDR3: CSAGQILNSNQPQHF
size: -
D: TRBD1
J: TRBJ1-5
V: TRBV20-1

DNA: TGTGCCAGCAGTTACGGGGACAGGGGTACGTCCAATGAGCAGTTCTTC
CDR3: CASSYGDRGTSNEQFF
size: once
D: TRBD1
J: TRBJ2-1
V: TRBV6-6

DNA: TGTGCCAGCAGCTTCCCGGGTCGAAATTCACCCCTCCACTTT
CDR3: CASSFPGRNSPLHF
size: few
D: -
J: TRBJ1-6
V: TRBV7-2

DNA: TGTGCCAGCAGACTCCCACTGACTGAAGCTTTCTTT
CDR3: CASRLPLTEAFF
size: few
D: -
J: TRBJ1-1
V: TRBV28

DNA: TGTGCCAGCAGCCAATACCACTATAGCGGGGGCTACAATGAGCAGTTCTTC
CDR3: CASSQYHYSGGYNEQFF
size: few
D: TRBD2
J: TRBJ2-1
V: TRBV14

DNA: TGTGCCAGCGCCCCTGACTACAATGAGCAGTTCTTC
CDR3: CASAPDYNEQFF
size: -
D: -
J: TRBJ2-1
V: TRBV6-6

DNA: TGCGCCAGCAGCTTCTCTAGCTCCTACAATGAGCAGCTCTTC
CDR3: CASSFSSSYNEQLF
size: -
D: -
J: TRBJ2-1
V: TRBV5-1

DNA: TGCAGTGCTAGAGATACCGACAGGAATGCTGGGGAGACCCAGTACTTC
CDR3: CSARDTDRNAGETQYF
size: once
D: -
J: TRBJ2-5
V: TRBV20-1

DNA: TGCAGCGTTGGGGGCTGGGCCACTGAAGCTTTCTTT
CDR3: CSVGGWATEAFF
size: -
D: -
J: TRBJ1-1
V: TRBV29-1

DNA: TGTGCCAGCTGGGCGTGGACATCCGAGCAGTACTTC
CDR3: CASWAWTSEQYF
size: -
D: -
J: TRBJ2-7
V: TRBV2

DNA: TGTGCCAGCAGCTTAAACAGGGATGGCTACGCCTTC
CDR3: CASSLNRDGYAF
size: few
D: -
J: TRBJ1-2
V: TRBV7-2

DNA: TGTGCCAGCAGTGTCCTGGACAGGGCTTACGAGCAGTACTTC
CDR3: CASSVLDRAYEQYF
size: few
D: TRBD1
J: TRBJ2-7
V: TRBV2

DNA: TGTGGCAGCAGCAGCTGTCCTCGACAGGGGCGGAATGAGCAGTTCTTC
CDR3: CGSSSCPRQGRNEQFF
size: -
D: -
J: TRBJ2-1
V: TRBV21-1

DNA: TGCAGTGTTAGAATTCAGGGGTACGAGCAGTACTTC
CDR3: CSVRIQGYEQYF
size: -
D: -
J: TRBJ2-7
V: TRBV20-1

DNA: TGTGCCAGCAGTAAAGGACTCACAGATACGCAGTATTTT
CDR3: CASSKGLTDTQYF
size: few
D: -
J: TRBJ2-3
V: TRBV12-3/TRBV12-4

DNA: TGTGCCAGCTCACCAACCTCGTGGGGGGAAAATGGCTACACCTTC
CDR3: CASSPTSWGENGYTF
size: few
D: -
J: TRBJ1-2
V: TRBV18

DNA: TGTGCCAGTAGCCCCTGGGGGAGGGGGCCCAAAAACATTCAGTACTTC
CDR3: CASSPWGRGPKNIQYF
size: few
D: -
J: TRBJ2-4
V: TRBV19

DNA: TGTGCCAGCAGCTTGAAAATCGGACAGGGTTCCCTCTTTAGCAATCAGCCCCAGCATTTT
CDR3: CASSLKIGQGSLFSNQPQHF
size: -
D: TRBD1
J: TRBJ1-5
V: TRBV6-2/TRBV6-3

DNA: TGTGCCAGCAGTACCACAGGGGCGAGTCAGCCCCAGCATTTT
CDR3: CASSTTGASQPQHF
size: -
D: TRBD1
J: TRBJ1-5
V: TRBV6-2/TRBV6-3

DNA: TGCGCCAGCAGCCCCCAGGTAGCGGGAGGACGCGATGAGCAGTTCTTC
CDR3: CASSPQVAGGRDEQFF
size: -
D: TRBD2
J: TRBJ2-1
V: TRBV5-1